This passage covers 14 T cell receptor beta chains from one sample sequenced in a study of cytomegalovirus exposure and HLA in healthy donors. The protocol was immunoSEQ multiplex PCR, while the TCRdb copy is restricted to in-frame clones and leaves out a portion. The profile shows 80,000 to 100,000 clones, 70% to 90% of them singletons. Sequenced input: PBMCs. The receptors here all came from a woman aged 25 to 39 in good health and CMV-seronegative.

This sequence joins TRBV6-1 and TRBJ1-3; D is unresolved. This CDR3 contains 15 residues. Germline CDR1 is MNHNS and CDR2 is SASEGT. The V gene lost 2 bases and the J gene lost 8 bases, with 16 bases spanning the gap. CDR3 coding DNA: TGTGCCAGCAGTGAATGGAGGCAGAGGGCGGACACCATATATTTT. It specifies CASSEWRQRADTIYF.

J is TRBJ1-5 and V is TRBV5-6, with 8 bases that match TRBD1. CDR1 SGHDT and CDR2 YYEEEE come from the germline V gene. The length of the CDR3 is 16 residues. V was clipped by 5 bases and J by 0 bases; unmatched bases: 7. CDR3 in DNA: TGTGCCAGCAGTTTAGGGACAGGCGTTAGCAATCAGCCCCAGCATTTT. This encodes CASSLGTGVSNQPQHF.

The chain combines TRBV7-2 with TRBJ2-5, with TRBD2 as a possible D gene (5 bases). CDR1 and CDR2 (germline): SGHTA, FQGNSA. Trimming removed 6 bases at V and 2 bases at J, with 10 bases between. The CDR3 runs to 13 residues. The CDR3 coding sequence is TGTGCCAGCAGGCCACTAGGGCAAGAGACCCAGTACTTC. Protein product: CASRPLGQETQYF.

The V and J genes are TRBV28 and TRBJ1-3; no clear D gene. Germline V CDR1 and CDR2: MDHEN, SYDVKM. This CDR3 has 15 amino acids. V was clipped by 2 bases and J by 0 bases, with 8 bases between them. CDR3 amino acids: CASSLPPGSGNTIYF. The CDR3 DNA sequence: TGTGCCAGCAGTTTACCCCCGGGCTCTGGAAACACCATATATTTT.

Only one count was recorded for this clone. The chain recombines TRBV4-1 with TRBJ1-1, with D perhaps TRBD1 (5 bases). The CDR3 runs 13 residues. Germline V gene sequence: CDR1 MGHRA, CDR2 YSYEKL. Deletions cut 10 bases from V and 3 bases from J, with 15 bases between. CDR3 DNA sequence: TGCGCCACGGGGGGTTCAGGAGACACTGAAGCTTTCTTT. Translation: CATGGSGDTEAFF.

The rearrangement joins TRBV7-8 to TRBJ1-4; D gene ambiguous. Trimming shortened V by 7 bases and J by 8 bases, and 8 bases separated the two germline ends. This CDR3 spans 11 amino acids. Germline CDR1 SGHVS, CDR2 FQNEAQ. CDR3 DNA: TGTGCCAGCACTGGCGGGGAAAAACTGTTTTTT. Translating gives CASTGGEKLFF.

This clone appeared a single time. The chain recombines TRBV29-1 with TRBJ2-7, with 11 bases fitting TRBD1. J gave up 1 base and V 6 bases, and 14 bases lay outside the gene matches. The CDR3 has 17 amino acids. Looked up from germline, CDR1 is SQVTM and CDR2 is ANQGSEA. CDR3 loop: CSVVSGQGALGSYEQYF. CDR3 coding DNA: TGCAGCGTCGTAAGCGGACAGGGGGCATTAGGATCCTACGAGCAGTACTTC.

The chain carries TRBV29-1 and TRBJ2-4; weak D call: TRBD1 (5 bases). Germline V CDR1 and CDR2: SQVTM, ANQGSEA. The V and J ends lost 4 bases and 3 bases respectively, with 13 bases between them. The CDR3 runs to 14 residues. Here the CDR3 reads CSVGTGGDKNIQYF. CDR3 nucleotide sequence: TGCAGCGTTGGTACAGGCGGCGACAAAAACATTCAGTACTTC. The full variable domain, rest sourced from reference TRBV29-1 and TRBJ2-4, is SAVISQKPSRDICQRGTSLTIQCQVDSQVTMMFWYRQQPGQSLTLIATANQGSEATYESGFVIDKFPISRPNLTFSTLTVSNMSPEDSSIYLCSVGTGGDKNIQYFGAGTRLSVL.

The chain uses TRBV9 and TRBJ1-1; TRBD1 aligns across 7 bases. This CDR3 contains 16 residues. The V gene end was trimmed by 1 base and the J gene end by 8 bases; junction bases not matched to a gene: 14. Germline lookup yields CDR1 SGDLS and CDR2 YYNGEE. CDR3 protein: CASSVSPQQGTGEAFF. As DNA, the CDR3 is TGTGCCAGCAGCGTATCCCCCCAACAGGGGACGGGGGAAGCTTTCTTT.

The rearrangement uses TRBV7-9 and TRBJ1-1, with no clear D. Germline V gene sequence: CDR1 SEHNR, CDR2 FQNEAQ (reference sequence). The CDR3 runs 14 residues. The V end lost 4 bases, the J end lost 0 bases, and 9 bases lay between the germline ends. The CDR3 region is CASSYLQLNTEAFF. The CDR3 bases are TGTGCCAGCAGCTACCTACAGTTGAACACTGAAGCTTTCTTT. Combining the CDR3 with reference TRBV7-9 and TRBJ1-1 gives the whole variable domain DTGVSQNPRHKITKRGQNVTFRCDPISEHNRLYWYRQTLGQGPEFLTYFQNEAQLEKSRLLSDRFSAERPKGSFSTLEIQRTEQGDSAMYLCASSYLQLNTEAFFGQGTRLTVV.

The chain employs TRBV11-2 and TRBJ1-5; D might be TRBD1 (6 bases). V lost 5 bases to trimming and J lost 7 bases, with 12 bases between them. This CDR3 is built from 13 residues. Germline CDR1 SGHAT, CDR2 FQNNGV. CDR3 residues: CASSRTVEQPQHF. In nucleotides, the CDR3 is TGTGCCAGCAGCCGGACAGTCGAACAGCCCCAGCATTTT.

The chain carries TRBV6-1 and TRBJ2-3; D uncertain. With 4 bases removed from V and 7 bases from J, the gap between germline ends came to 18 bases. CDR1 is MNHNS and CDR2 is SASEGT in the germline V gene. There are 15 residues in the CDR3. In DNA, the CDR3 is TGTGCCAGCAGTGCCCTCGGTATCGAGAGTAATACGCAGTATTTT. Protein product: CASSALGIESNTQYF.

This chain connects TRBV9 to TRBJ2-1; 8 bases line up with TRBD2. The trim removed 4 bases at V and 3 bases at J, leaving 6 bases unmatched. Germline values: CDR1 SGDLS, CDR2 YYNGEE. CDR3 length: 15 amino acids. The DNA of the CDR3 is TGTGCCAGCAGCCCTACCGGGACTAGCTACAATGAGCAGTTCTTC. It is translated as CASSPTGTSYNEQFF.

V is TRBV7-9 and J is TRBJ1-1; D gene uncertain. The CDR3 has 14 amino acids. Germline CDR1 SEHNR, CDR2 FQNEAQ (reference sequence). The V and J ends lost 7 bases and 1 base respectively, with 13 bases between them. This chain's CDR3 is CASTPHWRNTEAFF. As DNA, the CDR3 is TGTGCCAGCACCCCCCACTGGAGGAACACTGAAGCTTTCTTT.